Each of the 5 T cell receptor beta chains below was sequenced from the same sample in a study of CD8 T cells in ankylosing spondylitis. Notes on the study in general: What appeared characteristic of ankylosing spondylitis blood was a TCR beta motif of fewer than ten highly homologous variants.

These TCRs are of unknown antigen specificity. TCRdb fed the 5' RACE reads into MiXCR, producing one record per CDR3 protein. The table lists about 450,000 distinct CDR3 sequences, about 24% of them singletons. The sequencing sample was made of blood, either unsorted or a sorted T cell fraction (not recorded which). The receptor set was obtained from a male donor with ankylosing spondylitis.

The rearrangement uses TRBV2 and TRBJ2-7, with D tentatively TRBD2 (5 bases). Trimming removed 3 bases at V and 4 bases at J, with 7 bases between. The CDR3 spans 12 residues. Per the germline V gene, CDR1 is SNHLY and CDR2 is FYNNEI. CDR3 sequence: CASSDRGYEQYV. DNA of the CDR3: TGTGCCAGCAGTGATCGCGGGTACGAGCAGTACGTC.

Turning to this clonotype: Just one base apart from a much larger clone, this may be a read error. Because the CDR3 is missing its conserved closing phenylalanine or tryptophan, this is likely a read error. The chain combines TRBV5-1 with TRBJ2-3; D is uncertain. The V gene's germline CDR1 is SGHRS and CDR2 YFSETQ. The CDR3 sequence is 13 residues long. The ends were cut back, 4 bases at V and 0 bases at J, with 6 bases in the middle. CDR3 loop: CASSRQSTDTQYL. The CDR3 DNA follows: TGCGCCAGCAGCCGACAAAGCACAGATACGCAGTATCTT.

This clonotype was observed a handful of times. The chain links TRBV9 to TRBJ2-2, with a possible D match to TRBD1 (6 bases). The CDR3 sequence is 15 residues long. Germline assignment: CDR1 SGDLS and CDR2 YYNGEE. Trimming pared 0 bases from V and 7 bases from J, leaving 13 bases between. DNA for the CDR3: TGTGCCAGCAGCGTAGTGGACAGCTTCAACGGGGAGCTGTTTTTT. This sequence encodes CASSVVDSFNGELFF. The variable domain in full, with the rest retrieved from reference TRBV9 and TRBJ2-2, is DSGVTQTPKHLITATGQRVTLRCSPRSGDLSVYWYQQSLDQGLQFLIQYYNGEERAKGNILERFSAQQFPDLHSELNLSSLELGDSALYFCASSVVDSFNGELFFGEGSRLTVL.

This chain uses TRBV5-1 with TRBJ1-3; no firm D call. Trimming removed 0 bases from V and 0 bases from J, with 4 bases in between. This CDR3 is built from 14 residues. Germline lookup yields CDR1 SGHRS and CDR2 YFSETQ. The CDR3 DNA reads as TGCGCCAGCAGCTTGGACTACTCTGGAAACACCATATATTTT. Protein product: CASSLDYSGNTIYF. The full variable domain, with the rest looked up from reference TRBV5-1 and TRBJ1-3, is KAGVTQTPRYLIKTRGQQVTLSCSPISGHRSVSWYQQTPGQGLQFLFEYFSETQRNKGNFPGRFSGRQFSNSRSEMNVSTLELGDSALYLCASSLDYSGNTIYFGEGSWLTVV.

This sequence joins TRBV3-1 and TRBJ2-2; TRBD2 matches at 8 bases. V trimming: 8 bases; J trimming: 7 bases; junction bases outside the gene matches: 6. CDR1 LGHDT and CDR2 YNNKEL come from the germline V gene (reference sequence). The length of the CDR3 is 13 residues. Here the CDR3 reads CASYSGSHGELFF. For the CDR3, the DNA is TGTGCCAGCTACAGCGGGAGCCACGGGGAGCTGTTTTTT.